These T cell receptor beta chains were read from a single sample in a study of blood T cell repertoires in COVID-19. Some clones are missing from TCRdb's copy, which holds only in-frame ones; the method was immunoSEQ multiplex PCR. The table includes about 68,000 clones, 75% to 90% detected once. Sequences were obtained from peripheral blood. These receptors all come from a man aged 50 to 59 with acute or convalescent COVID-19. Each CDR3 is given with its conserved first and last residue. A D gene is named only where the DNA matches it firmly.

d_call: TRBD2
v_call: TRBV7-9
j_call: TRBJ2-1
cdr3_aa: CASSPGLAGSSWNEQFF

d_call: TRBD1
v_call: TRBV11-3
j_call: TRBJ1-1
cdr3_aa: CASSLGQGRGTEAFF

d_call: .
v_call: TRBV6-5
j_call: TRBJ1-5
cdr3_aa: CASNQGYNQPQHF

d_call: .
v_call: TRBV28
j_call: TRBJ1-2
cdr3_aa: CASSKEGANYGYTF

d_call: TRBD2
v_call: TRBV27
j_call: TRBJ2-1
cdr3_aa: CASSFSGSPYNEQFF

d_call: TRBD1
v_call: TRBV4-3
j_call: TRBJ2-7
cdr3_aa: CASSQDSGQGSYEQYF

d_call: .
v_call: TRBV7-2
j_call: TRBJ2-1
cdr3_aa: CASSLMGGLDEQFF

d_call: .
v_call: TRBV29-1
j_call: TRBJ2-1
cdr3_aa: CSVDRPGSPSYNEQFF

d_call: TRBD2
v_call: TRBV19
j_call: TRBJ2-1
cdr3_aa: CASSSGLAVNEQFF

d_call: TRBD1
v_call: TRBV5-6
j_call: TRBJ1-1
cdr3_aa: CASSWTGGSSNTEAFF

d_call: .
v_call: TRBV7-3
j_call: TRBJ2-6
cdr3_aa: CASSLKGGGPSSGANVLTF

d_call: .
v_call: TRBV27
j_call: TRBJ2-7
cdr3_aa: CASKVAGTYEQYF

d_call: TRBD2
v_call: TRBV7-9
j_call: TRBJ2-3
cdr3_aa: CASSASGRALDTQYF

d_call: TRBD2
v_call: TRBV24-1
j_call: TRBJ2-1
cdr3_aa: CATSDPSGMAYNEQFF

d_call: .
v_call: TRBV5-1
j_call: TRBJ1-4
cdr3_aa: CASSLGFGEKLFF

d_call: TRBD1
v_call: TRBV19
j_call: TRBJ2-2
cdr3_aa: CASTDWDRHTGELFF

d_call: TRBD1
v_call: TRBV11-2
j_call: TRBJ1-2
cdr3_aa: CASSDRESNYGYTF

d_call: .
v_call: TRBV27
j_call: TRBJ1-5
cdr3_aa: CASWAFNQPQHF

d_call: TRBD1
v_call: TRBV28
j_call: TRBJ1-2
cdr3_aa: CASTYQDRGRTYGYTF

d_call: TRBD2
v_call: TRBV30
j_call: TRBJ2-5
cdr3_aa: CAWTGTSGSQETQYF